The clone carrying this T cell receptor beta chain appeared a single time. This sample was taken from a study of blood T cell repertoires in COVID-19. Sequenced by immunoSEQ multiplex PCR; TCRdb stores in-frame clones only, minus some. The repertoire includes nearly 300,000 clones, roughly 89% of them detected once, and 2.9% sits in the top ten. The sequenced sample was PBMCs or T cells enriched from blood (not recorded which). This clonotype was obtained from a woman in her forties or fifties who had been exposed to COVID-19.

The chain's CDR3 is CASSPDRAGANVLTF. The CDR3 DNA reads TGTGCCAGCTCACCGGACAGGGCTGGGGCCAACGTCCTGACTTTC. The chain joins TRBV18 to TRBJ2-6; 8 bases align to TRBD1. Germline CDR1 is KGHSH and CDR2 is LQKENI. J gave up 2 bases and V 3 bases, and 0 bases lay outside the gene matches. The CDR3 contains 15 residues. The full variable domain, rest sourced from reference TRBV18 and TRBJ2-6, is NAGVMQNPRHLVRRRGQEARLRCSPMKGHSHVYWYRQLPEEGLKFMVYLQKENIIDESGMPKERFSAEFPKEGPSILRIQQVVRGDSAAYFCASSPDRAGANVLTFGAGSRLTVL.